The 27 T cell receptor beta chains reported below all come from one sample, sequenced in a study of long-term antiretroviral therapy in people with HIV. Runs used v3.0 of the immunoSEQ assay and were done at survey level. Some clones are missing from TCRdb's copy, which holds only in-frame ones; the method was immunoSEQ multiplex PCR. The sample comprises approximately 33,000 clones, roughly 85% of which are singletons, and 7.9% rests with the top ten. The sample here was unsorted PBMCs, taken 0.4 years before starting antiretroviral therapy. The receptors originated from a young man with HIV.

J is TRBJ2-7 and V is TRBV12-5; weak D call: TRBD2 (6 bases). This CDR3 is 15 amino acids long. V gave up 7 bases and J gave up 5 bases, with 21 bases separating them. Germline loops: CDR1 LGHNT, CDR2 FRNRAP. The chain's CDR3 is CASATLGGEANEQYF. DNA of the CDR3: TGTGCTAGTGCTACCCTGGGCGGGGAGGCCAACGAGCAGTACTTC.

This chain connects TRBV4-2 to TRBJ2-1; 10 nucleotides match TRBD1. The CDR3 extends over 19 amino acids. Per the germline V gene, CDR1 is LGHNA and CDR2 is YNFKEQ. J was trimmed by 4 bases and V by 4 bases; bases with no gene match: 16. The CDR3 nucleotides are TGTGCCAGCAGCCCTACACTGTCCCGGGACAGGGGAGCTTACAATGAGCAGTTCTTC. It translates to CASSPTLSRDRGAYNEQFF.

In nucleotides, the CDR3 is TGTGCCAGCATCGACAGGGTCGGACAGCCCCAGCATTTT. Protein product: CASIDRVGQPQHF. V usage is TRBV6-6 and J usage is TRBJ1-5; 7 bases match TRBD1. The CDR3 is 13 amino acids. Per the germline V gene, CDR1 is MNHNY and CDR2 is SVGAGI (reference sequence). V was clipped by 7 bases and J by 7 bases; unmatched bases: 7.

V is TRBV9 and J is TRBJ1-2; perhaps TRBD1 as D (6 bases). V was pared by 2 bases and J by 5 bases, with 10 bases between. CDR3 size: 13 residues. Per germline, CDR1 SGDLS and CDR2 YYNGEE. This CDR3 is CASSVRGSYGYTF. DNA for the CDR3: TGTGCCAGCAGCGTCAGGGGTTCTTATGGCTACACCTTC. The variable domain in full, with the rest retrieved from reference TRBV9 and TRBJ1-2, is DSGVTQTPKHLITATGQRVTLRCSPRSGDLSVYWYQQSLDQGLQFLIQYYNGEERAKGNILERFSAQQFPDLHSELNLSSLELGDSALYFCASSVRGSYGYTFGSGTRLTVV.

This clone was picked up one time. The chain has TRBV19 and TRBJ2-2; a weak D match, TRBD1 (6 bases). The CDR3 has 16 amino acids. The V end lost 3 bases, the J end lost 1 base, and 12 bases lay between the germline ends. Germline lookup yields CDR1 LNHDA and CDR2 SQIVND (reference sequence). The CDR3 nucleotides read TGTGCCAGTAGTATGAGGTGGGGGCGGAACACCGGGGAGCTGTTTTTT. Translated: CASSMRWGRNTGELFF.

The chain combines TRBV10-3 with TRBJ1-1; unclear D gene. This CDR3 region has 15 residues. The V gene's germline CDR1 is ENHRY and CDR2 SYGVKD. V was trimmed by 3 bases and J by 4 bases, leaving 15 bases between them. This CDR3 reads CAISERAAATTEAFF. The CDR3 DNA follows: TGTGCCATCAGTGAAAGGGCAGCCGCGACCACTGAAGCTTTCTTT.

This clone was counted once. The V and J genes are TRBV19 and TRBJ1-1, with no clear D. The CDR3 is 14 amino acids. Germline CDR1 LNHDA, CDR2 SQIVND (reference sequence). Trimming removed 6 bases at V and 4 bases at J, with 15 bases between. The CDR3 loop reads CASRTQGLGTEAFF. The DNA of the CDR3 is TGTGCCAGTAGGACACAAGGGCTGGGCACTGAAGCTTTCTTT.

V and J are TRBV4-3 and TRBJ1-3, with D perhaps TRBD1 (6 bases). V was cut by 0 bases and J by 0 bases, with 18 bases left in between. Germline CDR1 is LGHNA and CDR2 is YSLEER. The CDR3 is 19 residues long. CDR3 amino acids: CASSQDVTGRQYSGNTIYF. The CDR3 region has the DNA TGCGCCAGCAGCCAAGACGTGACAGGCCGCCAATACTCTGGAAACACCATATATTTT.

The V and J genes are TRBV9 and TRBJ2-1; TRBD2 is a possible D gene (6 bases). The V gene lost 1 base and the J gene lost 4 bases, with 12 bases spanning the gap. The CDR3 sequence is 15 residues long. The V gene's germline CDR1 is SGDLS and CDR2 YYNGEE. The CDR3 DNA reads as TGTGCCAGCAGCGTACAGATAGCGGATTACAATGAGCAGTTCTTC. It translates to CASSVQIADYNEQFF.

The J gene is TRBJ2-5, the V gene TRBV15, with D unclear. V dropped 1 base and J dropped 1 base, with 13 bases sitting between them. CDR1 is LNHNV, CDR2 YYDKDF, per germline (reference sequence). The length of the CDR3 is 16 residues. CDR3 protein: CATSRARTNGQETQYF. The CDR3 DNA is TGTGCCACCAGCAGAGCTAGAACCAATGGCCAAGAGACCCAGTACTTC.

V is TRBV28 and J is TRBJ2-3; D may match TRBD1 or TRBD2 (5 bases each). From germline, CDR1 is MDHEN and CDR2 SYDVKM. The CDR3 consists of 15 residues. Trimming pared 6 bases from V and 0 bases from J, leaving 13 bases between. CDR3 sequence: CASSPPGPSTDTQYF. CDR3 in DNA: TGTGCCAGCAGCCCCCCGGGGCCTAGCACAGATACGCAGTATTTT.

On this clone: The same CDR3 also results from other DNA sequences found in this sample. The chain combines TRBV5-6 with TRBJ2-6; no clear D. V was pared by 0 bases and J by 0 bases, with 4 bases between. The CDR3 is 15 amino acids. Germline-derived CDR1 and CDR2 are SGHDT and YYEEEE. CDR3 DNA sequence: TGTGCCAGCAGCTTGGGGAACTCTGGGGCCAACGTCCTGACTTTC. Protein: CASSLGNSGANVLTF.

This chain joins TRBV19 and TRBJ1-5; D is perhaps TRBD1 (5 bases). The CDR3 totals 14 residues. V was clipped by 1 base and J by 11 bases, with 15 bases between them. Germline CDR1 reads LNHDA; CDR2 reads SQIVND (reference sequence). CDR3 bases: TGTGCCAGTAGTATAGGCGTGGTTGGAGGGGCCCAGCATTTT. Its translation is CASSIGVVGGAQHF.

This chain uses TRBV19 with TRBJ2-5, with 12 bases matching TRBD2. Germline lookup yields CDR1 LNHDA and CDR2 SQIVND (reference sequence). This CDR3 contains 16 residues. V dropped 7 bases and J dropped 1; count of bases not matched to a gene: 7. Here the CDR3 reads CASTTRLAGAQETQYF. For the CDR3, the DNA is TGTGCCAGTACCACCAGACTAGCGGGGGCCCAAGAGACCCAGTACTTC.

The genes are TRBV27 and TRBJ2-5; TRBD2 might be the D (7 bases). Germline CDR1 reads MNHEY; CDR2 reads SMNVEV (reference sequence). With 5 bases removed from V and 5 bases from J, the gap between germline ends came to 24 bases. The CDR3 totals 17 residues. CDR3 in amino acids: CASSPLGGRRGGETQYF. The CDR3, as DNA: TGTGCCAGCAGTCCCCTCGGGGGGCGCCGAGGTGGGGAGACCCAGTACTTC.

The chain uses TRBV2 and TRBJ2-7; D unclear. Germline CDR1 and CDR2: SNHLY and FYNNEI. Trimming cost V 8 bases and J 2 bases, with 16 bases left between them. The CDR3 is 14 amino acids. Here the CDR3 DNA reads TGTGCCAGCCAAACGACCCGGGTGACCTACGAGCAGTACTTC. Translating gives CASQTTRVTYEQYF.

The J gene is TRBJ2-3, the V gene TRBV5-1, with 10 bases fitting TRBD2. The CDR3 consists of 15 residues. Germline CDR1 is SGHRS and CDR2 is YFSETQ. J gave up 3 bases and V 2 bases, and 3 bases lay outside the gene matches. CDR3 sequence reads: CASSLAGGPTDTQYF. The CDR3 DNA follows: TGCGCCAGCAGCTTAGCGGGGGGGCCTACAGATACGCAGTATTTT.

The chain joins TRBV28 to TRBJ2-5, with 7 bases identical to TRBD1. With 5 bases clipped from V and 4 bases from J, the junction kept 16 bases outside the gene matches. The CDR3 extends over 17 amino acids. In germline, CDR1 is MDHEN, CDR2 SYDVKM. The CDR3 DNA is TGTGCCAGCAGTCAACGACCTTCGGGACAGCTCCGAGAGACCCAGTACTTC. This gives the protein CASSQRPSGQLRETQYF.

The chain recombines TRBV5-8 with TRBJ2-1; no reliable D call. CDR1 is SGHTS and CDR2 is YDEGEE in the germline V gene. The CDR3 runs 14 residues. Trimming took off 0 bases at V and 8 bases at J, with 12 bases between the two ends. DNA of the CDR3: TGTGCCAGCAGCTTGGTCTCGACGTTGGATGAGCAGTTCTTC. Encoded protein: CASSLVSTLDEQFF. Filled out from reference TRBV5-8 and TRBJ2-1, the complete variable domain reads EAGVTQSPTHLIKTRGQQATLRCSPISGHTSVYWYQQALGLGLQFLLWYDEGEERNRGNFPPRFSGRQFPNYSSELNVNALELEDSALYLCASSLVSTLDEQFFGPGTRLTVL.

This chain connects TRBV6-6 to TRBJ1-1, with TRBD1 matching 8 bases. Per germline, CDR1 MNHNY and CDR2 SVGAGI (reference sequence). The CDR3 is made up of 13 amino acids. After removal of 5 bases from V and 4 bases from J, the junction contained 3 bases not matched to a gene. CDR3 coding DNA: TGTGCCAGCAGTACTACAGGGGGCACTGAAGCTTTCTTT. Protein: CASSTTGGTEAFF.

This clone came up once. The chain combines TRBV5-8 with TRBJ1-3, with 8 bases fitting TRBD1. Per germline, CDR1 SGHTS and CDR2 YDEGEE. Trimming took 0 bases from V and 2 from J; bases not matched to a gene: 7. This CDR3 region has 17 residues. The CDR3 here is CASSLVRSTGAGNTIYF. As DNA, the CDR3 is TGTGCCAGCAGCTTGGTACGGTCGACAGGGGCTGGAAACACCATATATTTT. Filled out from reference TRBV5-8 and TRBJ1-3, the complete variable domain reads EAGVTQSPTHLIKTRGQQATLRCSPISGHTSVYWYQQALGLGLQFLLWYDEGEERNRGNFPPRFSGRQFPNYSSELNVNALELEDSALYLCASSLVRSTGAGNTIYFGEGSWLTVV.

The table lists this clone with a few counts. The CDR3 reads CASSHPGTGYGYTF. The CDR3 DNA reads as TGTGCCAGCAGCCACCCCGGGACAGGTTATGGCTACACCTTC. The V call is TRBV7-9, the J call TRBJ1-2, with 8 bases fitting TRBD1. The CDR3 loop spans 14 amino acids. Germline CDR1 SEHNR, CDR2 FQNEAQ (reference sequence). The J segment lost 5 bases and the V segment lost 5 bases, leaving 7 bases of the junction unmatched.

This clone appeared a few times. This rearrangement joins TRBV7-2 to TRBJ1-2, with 7 bases identical to TRBD1. This CDR3 region has 13 residues. Germline V gene data show CDR1 as SGHTA and CDR2 as FQGNSA. The V segment lost 5 bases and the J segment 7 bases; nucleotides outside the gene matches: 7. The CDR3 sequence: CASSLDRALGYTF. In DNA form, the CDR3 reads TGTGCCAGCAGCCTCGACAGGGCCCTTGGCTACACCTTC.

This chain joins TRBV5-1 and TRBJ2-3, with 7 bases aligning to TRBD2. The CDR3 extends over 16 amino acids. CDR1 and CDR2 from the germline V gene are SGHRS and YFSETQ. The J segment lost 0 bases and the V segment lost 0 bases, leaving 4 bases of the junction unmatched. In DNA, the CDR3 is TGCGCCAGCAGCTTGGGTCTAGCGGCTAGCACAGATACGCAGTATTTT. Protein product: CASSLGLAASTDTQYF.

The chain links TRBV5-4 to TRBJ1-1; perhaps TRBD1 as D (5 bases). V was clipped by 4 bases and J by 5 bases, with 6 bases between them. The V gene's germline CDR1 is SGHNT and CDR2 YYREEE (reference sequence). The CDR3 is 11 residues long. CDR3 region: CASSRGTEAFF. The CDR3 DNA follows: TGTGCCAGCAGCCGGGGGACTGAAGCTTTCTTT.

The chain uses TRBV5-6 and TRBJ2-5; 12 nucleotides match TRBD1. The CDR3 sequence is 16 residues long. V was pared by 3 bases and J by 5 bases, with 8 bases of the junction left unmatched. Per the germline V gene, CDR1 is SGHDT and CDR2 is YYEEEE. In DNA form, the CDR3 reads TGTGCCAGCAGCTCGGGGGGACAGGGGGCGTGGGAGACCCAGTACTTC. This codes for CASSSGGQGAWETQYF. Looking up the rest from reference TRBV5-6 and TRBJ2-5 gives the full variable domain: DAGVTQSPTHLIKTRGQQVTLRCSPKSGHDTVSWYQQALGQGPQFIFQYYEEEERQRGNFPDRFSGHQFPNYSSELNVNALLLGDSALYLCASSSGGQGAWETQYFGPGTRLLVL.

The genes are TRBV19 and TRBJ2-5, with 8 bases lining up with TRBD2. The trim removed 6 bases at V and 4 bases at J, leaving 10 bases unmatched. The CDR3 length is 15 residues. CDR1 LNHDA and CDR2 SQIVND come from the germline V gene (reference sequence). The CDR3 here is CASSSYAGGGETQYF. The CDR3 DNA follows: TGTGCCAGTAGCTCATATGCGGGGGGAGGAGAGACCCAGTACTTC.